The entry below gives a single T cell receptor (beta chain) sequence along with its context. The antigen this receptor binds is unknown. No quality values exist for individual bases; no much larger clone is one base distant. Receptors were amplified or captured by 5' RACE. Sequencing used an Illumina HiSeq 2500. The second PCR ran for roughly 7 to 12 cycles and used a J-beta primer mix along with a sample-barcoded 5' primer. Each TCR beta cDNA molecule received a unique molecular identifier from a template-switch 5' adaptor carrying 12 random nucleotides. Each sample yielded at least 2.5 million CDR3-containing paired-end reads. First-strand cDNA synthesis was performed from all RNA using the Mint cDNA synthesis kit, with priming by a TRBC-specific oligonucleotide. Following uracil-DNA glycosylase treatment, all cDNA underwent a first 18-cycle PCR with the universal primers M1SS and BC2_uni_R. The study's processing was this. For normalization, 1 million high-quality reads, each with a distinct molecular identifier, were randomly selected from each sample. Reads sharing molecular identifiers were discarded rather than binned into consensus sequences. MiTCR, run with a Q25 quality threshold and the strictest error-elimination algorithm, handled CDR3 identification, clonotype clustering and error correction. Lower-bound total TCR beta diversity was estimated with a nonparametric unseen species model using Euler transformation. The public reads were reanalyzed by TCRdb: fastp trimming at Q25, MiXCR alignment, in-frame beta chains only. Duplicate CDR3 protein sequences are folded into a single record with the most common DNA and genes. In this record, the V and J calls reflect TCRdb's handling and not the investigators' own analysis. Counted in this sample were about 640,000 distinct CDR3 sequences; roughly 58% of them appeared once. The ten largest clones capture roughly 34% of the sample.

The donors were some 39 Caucasian individuals from Russia, aged 6 to 90 years, who were systemically healthy. Roughly 10 milliliters of peripheral blood were drawn from each donor into EDTA-treated Vacutainer tubes. Ficoll-Paque density-gradient centrifugation was used to isolate PBMCs, with at least 7 million per sample. Total RNA was extracted from PBMCs with Trizol reagent, with at least 6 micrograms obtained per sample. For every donor, flow cytometry on a PBMC aliquot measured the percentage of naive CD45RAhigh/CD27high T cells. This sample is drawn from a study of blood T cells in healthy people across ages (dated by TCRdb to the mid-2010s). Some background on the complete study: Template switching captured roughly one uniquely barcoded TCR beta cDNA molecule per two T cells in model experiments. Two additional independent replicas of 1 million unique cDNA reads from the same blood draw were analyzed for two donors (one aged 18 to 29 and one aged 80 or older). To track age-related changes in TCR beta repertoire diversity, the study relied on deep sequencing normalized with unique cDNA molecular identifiers. Four age groups were formed from the donors: young (average roughly 15 years), middle-aged (approximately 40), aged (over 55) and long-lived (more than 75). To avoid experimental bias, donors of different ages were distributed randomly across sequencing lanes.

Looking up the germline V gene (reference sequence) yields CDR1 LGHDT and CDR2 YNNKEL. The CDR3 spans 16 residues, from the cysteine through the phenylalanine. The retained sequence is limited to the CDR3, 48 bases, with the frame set at the first base. For this chain, trimming is 4 bases at the V end and 2 bases at the J end, and the number of junction bases without a gene match is 10. The paper as a whole reports these results and caveats: Because the CMV infection status of the donors was unknown, age-related changes in expanded clonotypes may potentially have been confounded. Because profiling used bulk unsorted PBMCs, naive and antigen-experienced compartments could not be compared conclusively. The long-lived group showed more naive CD4+ T cells, fewer expanded clones and increased TCR diversity than the aged group, suggesting age selection. Total diversity estimates from one million sequenced T cells were considered lower bounds and underestimates. Observed TCR beta diversity correlated strongly with the percentage of naive T cells measured by flow cytometry. Observed TCR beta diversity per million T cells fell roughly linearly with age, and a significant reduction was already apparent by age roughly 40.

This TCR came from a man in his 60s in good health. The specimen was blood. The sequence joins TRBV3-1 to TRBJ2-5, with TRBD2 identical over 7 junction bases. This receptor carries the CDR3 CASSPGAGDPQETQYF. The DNA sequence is given as TGTGCCAGCAGCCCGGGCGCGGGGGACCCACAAGAGACCCAGTACTTC.